The present entry profiles one T cell receptor beta chain with its context. Its matching antigen is unknown. This specimen belongs to a study of T-cell memory formation after mild COVID-19. Study-wide points: Nothing confirmed that second-wave clones peaking on day 37 were specific for SARS-CoV-2. Contracting clones, day 15 to 85, had balanced CD4/CD8, and later expanders favored CD4+. Mainly in CM and EM were contracting CD4+ clones; CD8+ were in EMRA.

Germline assignment: CDR1 MNHNS and CDR2 SASEGT. With V trimmed by 1 base and J by 3 bases, 2 bases remained unmatched. The CDR3 consists of 14 residues. TCRdb ran MiXCR on the 5' RACE reads and lists one entry per CDR3 protein. The sample includes around 310,000 distinct CDR3 sequences, 20% of them seen just once. This receptor was obtained from a man aged 18 to 29 who had mild COVID-19 (a few samples of this study predate the infection). Cell type and time point are not known. Sequenced material: PBMCs or a T cell subset sorted from them (not recorded which). J is TRBJ1-1 and V is TRBV6-1; the match to TRBD1 covers 7 bases. The CDR3 sequence: CASSEGTGDTEAFF. For the CDR3, the DNA is TGTGCCAGCAGTGAAGGTACAGGGGACACTGAAGCTTTCTTT.